The rows below give T cell receptor beta chains drawn from one sample of a study of cytomegalovirus exposure and HLA in healthy donors. Using immunoSEQ multiplex PCR, the repertoire was profiled, and TCRdb retains in-frame clones only, with some absent. The sample has 130,000 or so clones, approximately 80% seen once. Sequencing input: PBMCs. These receptors were collected from a man aged 18 to 29 in good health and CMV-seronegative. CDR3s include the opening cysteine and the closing phenylalanine or tryptophan. D genes are given only for firm matches. Not every row has a clone size; where given, it reads once, few, many or a size class.

J: TRBJ1-5; V: TRBV7-6; D: -; size: -; DNA: TGTGCCAGCAGCGCAGGGGGCAATCAGCCCCAGCATTTT; CDR3: CASSAGGNQPQHF
J: TRBJ2-7; V: TRBV15; D: TRBD1; size: -; DNA: TGTGCCACCAGCAGAGTACCGACAGGGGATGGGTCCTACGAGCAGTACTTC; CDR3: CATSRVPTGDGSYEQYF
J: TRBJ1-2; V: TRBV7-9; D: TRBD1; size: -; DNA: TGTGCCAGCAGTTCGTCCGGGACAGGGGGCCTGTTCGGCTATGGCTACACCTTC; CDR3: CASSSSGTGGLFGYGYTF
J: TRBJ1-6; V: TRBV27; D: -; size: -; DNA: TGTGCCAGCAGTCCCTCCCGTCTCCACTTT; CDR3: CASSPSRLHF
J: TRBJ2-1; V: TRBV4-2; D: -; size: -; DNA: TGTGCCAGCAGCCATGTGTCGGCGGGGCCCACCGCGTATGAGCAGTTCTTC; CDR3: CASSHVSAGPTAYEQFF
J: TRBJ2-2; V: TRBV11-3; D: TRBD2; size: -; DNA: TGTGCCAGCAGCTCGGGGGGGATGAACACCGGGGAGCTGTTTTTT; CDR3: CASSSGGMNTGELFF
J: TRBJ2-3; V: TRBV12-2; D: -; size: -; DNA: TGTGCAAGTCGCAAACCGGGACTAGCGGGAGCTCCCACAGATACGCAGTATTTT; CDR3: CASRKPGLAGAPTDTQYF
J: TRBJ2-1; V: TRBV18; D: TRBD1; size: -; DNA: TGTGCCAGCTCACCGGGCAGGGGGCCTGAGCAGTTCTTC; CDR3: CASSPGRGPEQFF
J: TRBJ1-2; V: TRBV18; D: -; size: -; DNA: TGTGCCAGCTCACCGGGGGGTCTCTATGGCTACACCTTC; CDR3: CASSPGGLYGYTF
J: TRBJ1-5; V: TRBV21-1; D: -; size: few; DNA: TGTGCCAGCAGCAATTGTGACAGGGGGAGATCGTATAGCAATCAGCCCCAGCATTTT; CDR3: CASSNCDRGRSYSNQPQHF
J: TRBJ2-1; V: TRBV27; D: -; size: few; DNA: TGTGCCAGTGGTTCCGGTCTCTCCTACAATGAGCAGTTCTTC; CDR3: CASGSGLSYNEQFF
J: TRBJ1-6; V: TRBV19; D: -; size: -; DNA: TGTACCAGTAGTATAGGACGGGGATTGAATTCACCCCTCCACTTT; CDR3: CTSSIGRGLNSPLHF
J: TRBJ1-2; V: TRBV5-4; D: -; size: few; DNA: TGTGCCAGCAGCCCCTTGACGGGGACTGAAAATGGCTACACCTTC; CDR3: CASSPLTGTENGYTF
J: TRBJ1-1; V: TRBV6-4; D: -; size: -; DNA: TGTGCCAGCAGTGCAGGTTTCGACACTGAAGCTTTCTTT; CDR3: CASSAGFDTEAFF
J: TRBJ2-5; V: TRBV5-1; D: TRBD1; size: few; DNA: TGCGCCAGCAGCCCATGGACAGGACAGCCCGAAGAGACCCAGTACTTC; CDR3: CASSPWTGQPEETQYF
J: TRBJ1-3; V: TRBV6-5; D: TRBD1; size: -; DNA: TGTGCCAGCAGTTACTCGTCAGGGGGCTCTGGAAACACCATATATTTT; CDR3: CASSYSSGGSGNTIYF
J: TRBJ2-1; V: TRBV4-1; D: -; size: -; DNA: TGCGCCAGCAGCCAAGATGTAGCATTTGAGCAGTTCTTC; CDR3: CASSQDVAFEQFF
J: TRBJ2-7; V: TRBV4-1; D: TRBD1; size: once; DNA: TGCGCCAGCAGCCTAAGCGGGACAGGGGCTAACGAGCAGTACTTC; CDR3: CASSLSGTGANEQYF
J: TRBJ1-1; V: TRBV27; D: -; size: -; DNA: TGTGCCAGCAAATCTGGGCTGAACACTGAAGCTTTCTTT; CDR3: CASKSGLNTEAFF
J: TRBJ1-2; V: TRBV7-9; D: -; size: -; DNA: TGTGCCAGCAGCTCTTATCAGGGCTATGGCTACACCTTC; CDR3: CASSSYQGYGYTF
J: TRBJ2-2; V: TRBV7-9; D: -; size: -; DNA: TGTGCCAGCAGCTTCCCCCCCAGGGGGAACACCGGGGAGCTGTTTTTT; CDR3: CASSFPPRGNTGELFF
J: TRBJ2-3; V: TRBV14; D: -; size: -; DNA: TGTGCCAGCAGCCAAGATACCCATGGCAGGGCAGATACGCAGTATTTT; CDR3: CASSQDTHGRADTQYF
J: TRBJ1-4; V: TRBV2; D: -; size: -; DNA: TGTGCCACACAGGGCCGTAATGAAAAACTGTTTTTT; CDR3: CATQGRNEKLFF
J: TRBJ1-1; V: TRBV6-5; D: TRBD1; size: -; DNA: TGTGCCAGCTACGGACAGGGGGCTTTCTTT; CDR3: CASYGQGAFF
J: TRBJ1-2; V: TRBV7-2; D: TRBD1; size: -; DNA: TGTGCCAGCAGCTTCTACAGGGGTGAGGACACCTTC; CDR3: CASSFYRGEDTF
J: TRBJ1-5; V: TRBV18; D: TRBD1; size: -; DNA: TGTGCCAGCTCACCGGGACAGGGGAATCAGCCCCAGCATTTT; CDR3: CASSPGQGNQPQHF
J: TRBJ2-5; V: TRBV9; D: TRBD1; size: few; DNA: TGTGCCAGCAGCGTCGGGACAGGCCAAGAGACCCAGTACTTC; CDR3: CASSVGTGQETQYF
J: TRBJ2-1; V: TRBV4-1; D: TRBD2; size: -; DNA: TGCGCCAGCAGCCAAGGCGCGGGGGGGTACAATGAGCAGTTCTTC; CDR3: CASSQGAGGYNEQFF
J: TRBJ2-2; V: TRBV6-4; D: -; size: -; DNA: TGTGCCAGCAGTGACACTATAGGCACCGGGGAGCTGTTTTTT; CDR3: CASSDTIGTGELFF
J: TRBJ1-5; V: TRBV19; D: TRBD1; size: -; DNA: TGTGCCAGTAGTACCCCAGGGGGAGGCAATCAGCCCCAGCATTTT; CDR3: CASSTPGGGNQPQHF
J: TRBJ2-7; V: TRBV15; D: -; size: -; DNA: TGTGCCACCAGCAGCACCGGGACACTTACCTACGAGCAGTACTTC; CDR3: CATSSTGTLTYEQYF
J: TRBJ1-6; V: TRBV7-2; D: -; size: -; DNA: TGTGCCAGCAGCCGGTTTGATAATTCACCCCTCCACTTT; CDR3: CASSRFDNSPLHF
J: TRBJ2-3; V: TRBV5-1; D: -; size: -; DNA: TGCGCCAGCAGCCCCGGGGTGGGTACAGATACGCAGTATTTT; CDR3: CASSPGVGTDTQYF
J: TRBJ2-5; V: TRBV2; D: -; size: -; DNA: TGTGCCAGCAGTGCTTTCCAAGAGACCCAGTACTTC; CDR3: CASSAFQETQYF
J: TRBJ2-7; V: TRBV28; D: -; size: -; DNA: TGTGCCAGCAGTCTTTCAACGCGCGAGCAGTACTTC; CDR3: CASSLSTREQYF
J: TRBJ2-5; V: TRBV9; D: -; size: once; DNA: TGTGCCAGCAGCGTAGGTCCCCAGTCGGAGACCCAGTACTTC; CDR3: CASSVGPQSETQYF
J: TRBJ2-1; V: TRBV27; D: TRBD2; size: -; DNA: TGTGCCAGCAAGACTAGCGGGGGGGCGAATGAGCAGTTCTTC; CDR3: CASKTSGGANEQFF